This is a list of T cell receptor beta chains from one sample in a study of technical replicates of blood from a few donors. Produced via immunoSEQ multiplex PCR; TCRdb's table is partial and in-frame only. The table records about 70,000 clones, about 90% of them present only once. Sequencing was done on a sample of T cells isolated from PBMCs. The source is a human donor in good health. The CDR3 runs from the conserved cysteine through the conserved F or W.

cdr3_aa,j_call,v_call
CASANPGGSNQPQHF,TRBJ1-5,TRBV19
CASSSAGESTDTQYF,TRBJ2-3,TRBV5-1
CASSSGLAYEQYF,TRBJ2-7,TRBV7-2
CASSPDRLTDTQYF,TRBJ2-3,TRBV18
CASIGTGSYNEQFF,TRBJ2-1,TRBV19
CASSPWTGGYEQYF,TRBJ2-7,TRBV11-3
CAGSPKFRETAFF,TRBJ1-1,TRBV7-6
CASSFLGGSGTEAFF,TRBJ1-1,TRBV27
CASSLGPSGSEISYEQYF,TRBJ2-7,TRBV7-6
CASSLARSYEQYF,TRBJ2-7,TRBV7-2
CASSPQGAQPQHF,TRBJ1-5,TRBV18
CASSQGQGWTEAFF,TRBJ1-1,TRBV14
CASRPGQGRGTSSEQYF,TRBJ2-7,TRBV27
CASSLKTGSATEAFF,TRBJ1-1,TRBV6-5
CAVLFRERDRAKNIQYF,TRBJ2-4,TRBV13
CASSTLLAGGRETQYF,TRBJ2-5,TRBV18
CASSPPSGGTDTQYF,TRBJ2-3,TRBV18
CASSVTGTSLEQYF,TRBJ2-7,TRBV9
CASILDRDDQPQHF,TRBJ1-5,TRBV2
CASSKAGGGNEQFF,TRBJ2-1,TRBV19
CASSLDRGGEQFF,TRBJ2-1,TRBV5-1
CASSTGGERAVKETQYF,TRBJ2-5,TRBV19
CSVADGSSGNTIYF,TRBJ1-3,TRBV29-1
CASSLGTPSSAFF,TRBJ1-1,TRBV5-1
CASSSQGLASEQYF,TRBJ2-7,TRBV7-6
CASRLLGGSGELFF,TRBJ2-2,TRBV11-2
CAISSWSLGGGDTGELFF,TRBJ2-2,TRBV10-3
CATRPASANFYEQYF,TRBJ2-7,TRBV19
CASSLSQRQAGLWGYTF,TRBJ1-2,TRBV7-9
CASSALSSYNEQFF,TRBJ2-1,TRBV27
CASSSSGSRYEQYF,TRBJ2-7,TRBV19
CASSVEIGELFF,TRBJ2-2,TRBV2
CASREQGHQPQHF,TRBJ1-5,TRBV7-8
CASSVGAIKYF,TRBJ2-5,TRBV9
CASSEARGREQYF,TRBJ2-7,TRBV6-1
CSARQGGYTF,TRBJ1-2,TRBV20-1
CAIRSHQGTTGELFF,TRBJ2-2,TRBV10-3
CASSRAGAAPDTQYF,TRBJ2-3,TRBV6-5
CASSIPPLTPVF,TRBJ2-3,TRBV19
CASSIPGQYYEQYF,TRBJ2-7,TRBV28
CASSVVGSGRDTQYF,TRBJ2-3,TRBV9
CASSRDSKFEAFF,TRBJ1-1,TRBV6-5
CASSLARGPNQPQHF,TRBJ1-5,TRBV27
CAWSVLRQMTYNEQFF,TRBJ2-1,TRBV30
CASSLPTTGRYGYTF,TRBJ1-2,TRBV28
CASRLAYEQYF,TRBJ2-7,TRBV6-1
CASSPIGQYNEQFF,TRBJ2-1,TRBV6-1
CASSDRASGRTEQFF,TRBJ2-1,TRBV10-1
CASSLQSLNTEAFF,TRBJ1-1,TRBV7-3
CASSLEQGGDTQYF,TRBJ2-3,TRBV5-1
CASSTEWTVYEQYF,TRBJ2-7,TRBV11-1
CANGQHTDTQYF,TRBJ2-3,TRBV5-4
CASSHSIAGKDTHNEQFF,TRBJ2-1,TRBV7-9
CASSLSGSYNEQFF,TRBJ2-1,TRBV27